The T cell receptor beta chain described here comes from a study of blood T cell repertoires in COVID-19. Study summary: The United States, Italy and Spain provided the acute and convalescent COVID-19 samples.

Germline V lookup: CDR1 ENHRY, CDR2 SYGVKD. V was pared by 2 bases and J by 4 bases, with 7 bases of the junction left unmatched. The CDR3 covers 15 residues. Methods used by the authors: How many nucleated cells were present was estimated from reference gene primer amplification. Sequenced by immunoSEQ multiplex PCR; TCRdb stores in-frame clones only, minus some. V, J and clone size are taken as reported in that table, and D and trimming were inferred from the DNA itself. The sample includes approximately 250,000 clones, about 86% seen only once; the top ten take around 14%. One Seattle source followed patients from active infection through their disease course.

Material: peripheral blood. This TCR was recovered from a woman in her 70s with COVID-19, enrolled during active disease. This rearrangement joins TRBV10-3 to TRBJ2-7; 8 bases map to TRBD1. The DNA for the CDR3 is TGTGCCATCAGTGAGATTGACAGGGGACTGTACGAGCAGTACTTC. Amino acids: CAISEIDRGLYEQYF.